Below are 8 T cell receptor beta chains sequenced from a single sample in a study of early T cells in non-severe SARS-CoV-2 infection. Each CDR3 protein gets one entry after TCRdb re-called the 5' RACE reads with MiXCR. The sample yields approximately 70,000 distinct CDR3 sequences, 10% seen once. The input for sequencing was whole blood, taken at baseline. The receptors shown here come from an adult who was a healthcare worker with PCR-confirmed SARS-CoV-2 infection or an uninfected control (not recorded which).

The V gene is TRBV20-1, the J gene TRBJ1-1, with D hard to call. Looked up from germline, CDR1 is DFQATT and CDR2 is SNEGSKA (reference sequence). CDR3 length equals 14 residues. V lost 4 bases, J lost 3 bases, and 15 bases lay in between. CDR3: CSAKPSHGDTEAFF. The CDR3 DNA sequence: TGCAGTGCTAAGCCCTCACACGGGGACACTGAAGCTTTCTTT.

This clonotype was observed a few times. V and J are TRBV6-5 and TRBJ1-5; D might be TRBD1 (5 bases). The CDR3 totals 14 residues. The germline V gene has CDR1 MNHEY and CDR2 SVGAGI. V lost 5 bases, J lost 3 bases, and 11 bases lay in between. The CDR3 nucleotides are TGTGCCAGCAGTACGCGACAGCTCAATCAGCCCCAGCATTTT. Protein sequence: CASSTRQLNQPQHF.

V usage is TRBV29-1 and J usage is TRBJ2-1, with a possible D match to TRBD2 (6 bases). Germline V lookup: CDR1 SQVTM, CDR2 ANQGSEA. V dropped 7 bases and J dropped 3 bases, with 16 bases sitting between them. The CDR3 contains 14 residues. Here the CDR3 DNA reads TGCAGCGCTATTCTGGGGGGATACTACAATGAGCAGTTCTTC. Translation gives CSAILGGYYNEQFF.

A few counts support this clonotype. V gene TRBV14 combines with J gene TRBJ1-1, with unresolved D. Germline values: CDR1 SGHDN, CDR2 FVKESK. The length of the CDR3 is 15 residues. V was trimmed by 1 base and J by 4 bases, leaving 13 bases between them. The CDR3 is CASSQGNHGGTEAFF. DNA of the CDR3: TGTGCCAGCAGCCAAGGGAACCACGGAGGCACTGAAGCTTTCTTT.

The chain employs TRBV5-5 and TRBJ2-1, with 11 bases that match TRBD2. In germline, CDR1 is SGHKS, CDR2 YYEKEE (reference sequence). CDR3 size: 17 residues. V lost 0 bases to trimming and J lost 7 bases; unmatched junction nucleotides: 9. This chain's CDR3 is CASSLVLGLAVGNEQFF. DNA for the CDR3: TGTGCCAGCAGCTTGGTACTGGGACTAGCGGTAGGGAATGAGCAGTTCTTC.

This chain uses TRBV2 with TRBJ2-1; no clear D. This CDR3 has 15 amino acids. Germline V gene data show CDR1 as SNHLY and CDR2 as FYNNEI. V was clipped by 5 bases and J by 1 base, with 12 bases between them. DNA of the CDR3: TGTGCCAGCAGTCTCGGGCGTTTATCCTACAATGAGCAGTTCTTC. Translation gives CASSLGRLSYNEQFF.

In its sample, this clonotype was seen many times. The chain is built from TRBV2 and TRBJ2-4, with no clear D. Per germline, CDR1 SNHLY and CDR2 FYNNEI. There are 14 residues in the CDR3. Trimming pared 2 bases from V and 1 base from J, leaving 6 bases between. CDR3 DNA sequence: TGTGCCAGCAGTGAAACCCAGGCCAAAAACATTCAGTACTTC. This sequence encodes CASSETQAKNIQYF.

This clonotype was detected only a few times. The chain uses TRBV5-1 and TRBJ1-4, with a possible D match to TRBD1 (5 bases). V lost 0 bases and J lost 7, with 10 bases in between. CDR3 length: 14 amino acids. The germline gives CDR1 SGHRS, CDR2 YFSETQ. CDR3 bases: TGCGCCAGCAGCTTGGAGGGACGAGGTGAAAAACTGTTTTTT. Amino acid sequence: CASSLEGRGEKLFF.